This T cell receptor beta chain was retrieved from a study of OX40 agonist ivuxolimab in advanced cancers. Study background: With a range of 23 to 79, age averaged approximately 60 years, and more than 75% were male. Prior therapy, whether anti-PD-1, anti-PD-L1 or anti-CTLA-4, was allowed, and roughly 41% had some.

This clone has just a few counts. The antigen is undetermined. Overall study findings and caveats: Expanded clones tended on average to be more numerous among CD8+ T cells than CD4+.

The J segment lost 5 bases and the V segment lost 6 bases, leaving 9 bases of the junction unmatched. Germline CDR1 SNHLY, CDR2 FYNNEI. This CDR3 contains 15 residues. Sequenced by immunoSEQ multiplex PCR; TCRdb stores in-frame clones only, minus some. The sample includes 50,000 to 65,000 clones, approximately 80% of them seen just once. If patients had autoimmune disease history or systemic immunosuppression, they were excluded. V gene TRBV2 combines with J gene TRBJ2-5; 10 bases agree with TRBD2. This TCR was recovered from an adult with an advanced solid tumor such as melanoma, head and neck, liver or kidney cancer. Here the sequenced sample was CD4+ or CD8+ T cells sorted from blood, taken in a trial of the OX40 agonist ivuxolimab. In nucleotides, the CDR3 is TGTGCCAGCAGAACCCACGGACTAGCGGCTGAGACCCAGTACTTC. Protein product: CASRTHGLAAETQYF.